A single sample gave rise to the 30 T cell receptor beta chains below, sequenced in a study of PD-1 blockade in classical Hodgkin lymphoma. Assay: immunoSEQ multiplex PCR; the TCRdb copy retains only in-frame clones and omits some. This table holds about 86,000 clones, about 89% found once. All trial patients relapsed after autologous stem cell transplantation. The input for sequencing was peripheral blood mononuclear cells (PBMCs), taken at baseline. These receptors were taken from a human donor with classical Hodgkin lymphoma.

This chain links TRBV7-9 with TRBJ2-7, with D possibly TRBD1 on 7 matching bases. Germline loops: CDR1 SEHNR, CDR2 FQNEAQ (reference sequence). V lost 5 bases to trimming and J lost 4 bases, with 18 bases between them. This CDR3 spans 15 amino acids. The DNA for the CDR3 is TGTGCCAGCAGCCCGGGCGCGGGGACAGCGTACGAGCAGTACTTC. Translated: CASSPGAGTAYEQYF.

This chain uses TRBV10-3 with TRBJ1-4; 10 nucleotides align to TRBD1. There are 14 residues in the CDR3. With V trimmed by 10 bases and J by 1 base, 3 bases remained unmatched. Germline CDR1 and CDR2: ENHRY and SYGVKD. This chain's CDR3 is CATRTGGTNEKLFF. The DNA for the CDR3 is TGTGCCACCCGGACAGGGGGAACTAATGAAAAACTGTTTTTT.

The chain links TRBV18 to TRBJ1-5, with TRBD1 as a possible D gene (5 bases). V was cut by 1 base and J by 4 bases, with 11 bases left in between. CDR1 is KGHSH, CDR2 LQKENI, per germline. CDR3 length equals 15 residues. Here the CDR3 reads CASSPLGGRNQPQHF. The CDR3 nucleotides read TGTGCCAGCTCACCACTTGGGGGAAGGAATCAGCCCCAGCATTTT.

DNA of the CDR3: TGTGCCAGCAGTCCGTCGGCCAGCAATCAGCCCCAGCATTTT. Protein sequence: CASSPSASNQPQHF. The rearrangement links TRBV28 to TRBJ1-5; no clear D. V lost 5 bases to trimming and J lost 1 base, with 9 bases between them. From germline, CDR1 is MDHEN and CDR2 SYDVKM. CDR3 size: 14 residues.

The chain carries TRBV6-5 and TRBJ2-1, with D possibly matching TRBD2 (5 bases). The germline gives CDR1 MNHEY, CDR2 SVGAGI. The CDR3 contains 15 residues. V shed 7 bases and J shed 4 bases, with 17 bases lying between them. In nucleotides, the CDR3 is TGTGCCAGCACCAGCTCGGACTCCCGATACAATGAGCAGTTCTTC. The encoded protein is CASTSSDSRYNEQFF.

The chain carries TRBV4-1 and TRBJ1-2; D is unresolved. This CDR3 spans 13 amino acids. The ends were cut back, 0 bases at V and 8 bases at J, with 10 bases in the middle. CDR1 and CDR2 from the germline V gene are MGHRA and YSYEKL. CDR3 sequence: CASSQEGGRGYTF. The CDR3 DNA reads as TGCGCCAGCAGCCAAGAAGGAGGTAGGGGCTACACCTTC.

The chain employs TRBV25-1 and TRBJ2-7, with D perhaps TRBD1 (6 bases). Trimming left V 2 bases short and J 3 bases short, with 17 bases between. Germline V gene sequence: CDR1 MGHDK, CDR2 SYGVNS. The CDR3 sequence is 16 residues long. CDR3: CASSEEFGQGLYEQYF. In DNA, the CDR3 is TGTGCCAGCAGTGAAGAGTTCGGGCAGGGGCTCTACGAGCAGTACTTC.

The chain recombines TRBV5-8 with TRBJ1-4; 8 nucleotides align to TRBD1. The CDR3 is 15 residues long. Germline lookup yields CDR1 SGHTS and CDR2 YDEGEE. V lost 4 bases, J lost 7 bases, and 9 bases stayed unmatched. CDR3 loop: CASSRAGGASEKLFF. CDR3 sequence (DNA): TGTGCCAGCAGCCGAGCAGGGGGCGCTTCTGAAAAACTGTTTTTT.

V gene TRBV19 combines with J gene TRBJ2-1, with 11 nucleotides matching TRBD2. Losses at the gene ends were 7 bases for V and 4 bases for J; bases not matched to a gene: 3. Germline-derived CDR1 and CDR2 are LNHDA and SQIVND (reference sequence). The CDR3 runs to 14 residues. This chain's CDR3 is CASKLAGAYNEQFF. The CDR3 region has the DNA TGTGCCAGTAAACTAGCGGGAGCTTACAATGAGCAGTTCTTC.

V gene TRBV7-2 combines with J gene TRBJ2-5; 13 bases are shared with TRBD2. Germline CDR1 and CDR2: SGHTA and FQGNSA. The CDR3 contains 17 residues. The V gene end was trimmed by 3 bases and the J gene end by 0 bases; junction bases not matched to a gene: 4. The CDR3 here is CASSFSTSGRYQETQYF. The CDR3 DNA follows: TGTGCCAGCAGCTTTTCGACTAGCGGGAGGTACCAAGAGACCCAGTACTTC. Combining the CDR3 with reference TRBV7-2 and TRBJ2-5 gives the whole variable domain GAGVSQSPSNKVTEKGKDVELRCDPISGHTALYWYRQSLGQGLEFLIYFQGNSAPDKSGLPSDRFSAERTGGSVSTLTIQRTQQEDSAVYLCASSFSTSGRYQETQYFGPGTRLLVL.

The CDR3 here is CASSLAETITDTQYF. The CDR3 nucleotides read TGCGCCAGCAGCTTGGCCGAAACCATCACAGATACGCAGTATTTT. V is TRBV5-1 and J is TRBJ2-3; D gene unclear. The CDR3 sequence is 15 residues long. CDR1 is SGHRS and CDR2 is YFSETQ in the germline V gene. The V and J ends lost 0 bases and 2 bases respectively, with 10 bases between them.

V usage is TRBV2 and J usage is TRBJ2-2, with D possibly matching TRBD2 (5 bases). Trimming took 6 bases from V and 3 from J, leaving 11 bases between them. Germline lookup yields CDR1 SNHLY and CDR2 FYNNEI. The CDR3 consists of 14 residues. The CDR3 coding sequence is TGTGCCAGCAGAGACTATTCCTACACCGGGGAGCTGTTTTTT. Translating gives CASRDYSYTGELFF. The variable domain in full, completed from reference TRBV2 and TRBJ2-2, reads EPEVTQTPSHQVTQMGQEVILRCVPISNHLYFYWYRQILGQKVEFLVSFYNNEISEKSEIFDDQFSVERPDGSNFTLKIRSTKLEDSAMYFCASRDYSYTGELFFGEGSRLTVL.

V gene TRBV28 combines with J gene TRBJ2-7, with TRBD1 as a possible D gene (6 bases). Looked up from germline, CDR1 is MDHEN and CDR2 is SYDVKM. V lost 3 bases to trimming and J lost 6 bases, with 12 bases between them. This CDR3 region has 13 residues. CDR3 region: CASSLGQFVEQYF. DNA for the CDR3: TGTGCCAGCAGTTTGGGACAATTCGTCGAGCAGTACTTC.

The genes are TRBV6-4 and TRBJ1-1; D call uncertain. Germline V lookup: CDR1 MRHNA, CDR2 SNTAGT. Trimming removed 5 bases from V and 7 bases from J, with 11 bases in between. This CDR3 contains 12 residues. The CDR3 protein is CASSNQWDEAFF. CDR3 DNA sequence: TGTGCCAGCAGTAACCAGTGGGATGAAGCTTTCTTT.

As concerns this clone: This same CDR3 is encoded by further DNA sequences in the sample. The chain employs TRBV20-1 and TRBJ1-1, with a weak D call TRBD1 (6 bases). The CDR3 loop spans 11 amino acids. V lost 6 bases and J lost 3, with 8 bases in between. Germline CDR1 is DFQATT and CDR2 is SNEGSKA (reference sequence). CDR3 sequence (DNA): TGCAGTGCGAGGGGGGACACTGAAGCTTTCTTT. Its protein product is CSARGDTEAFF.

The chain carries TRBV4-3 and TRBJ1-2, with TRBD1 matching 7 bases. The V gene's germline CDR1 is LGHNA and CDR2 YSLEER. The CDR3 length is 16 residues. The junction had 8 bases not matched to a gene; V was cut back by 1 base and J by 3 bases. DNA for the CDR3: TGCGCCAGCAGCCAAGCCTTCGGACAGGTTTACTATGGCTACACCTTC. Amino acid sequence: CASSQAFGQVYYGYTF.

V usage is TRBV6-5 and J usage is TRBJ1-1; D is perhaps TRBD1 (6 bases). V was trimmed by 5 bases and J by 5 bases, leaving 18 bases between them. Germline CDR1 MNHEY, CDR2 SVGAGI. This CDR3 is 15 amino acids long. The CDR3 coding sequence is TGTGCCAGCAGTCCCTGGGGGGGGCGGCAGACTGAAGCTTTCTTT. This translates into CASSPWGGRQTEAFF.

This clone was seen once. The chain uses TRBV11-3 and TRBJ2-2; D might be TRBD1 or TRBD2, each matching 5 bases. Germline lookup yields CDR1 SGHNT and CDR2 YENEEA. V lost 0 bases, J lost 5 bases, and 16 bases lay in between. This CDR3 region has 17 residues. CDR3: CASSLDQGLGRTGELFF. The CDR3 bases are TGTGCCAGCAGCTTAGATCAGGGCCTGGGACGGACCGGGGAGCTGTTTTTT.

This sequence joins TRBV6-6 and TRBJ1-1, with D unclear. CDR3 length: 13 residues. The V end lost 0 bases, the J end lost 2 bases, and 4 bases lay between the germline ends. The V gene's germline CDR1 is MNHNY and CDR2 SVGAGI (reference sequence). CDR3 DNA: TGTGCCAGCAGTTACTCAGACAACACTGAAGCTTTCTTT. This sequence encodes CASSYSDNTEAFF.

The rearrangement links TRBV29-1 to TRBJ2-1, with D unclear. V shed 4 bases and J shed 0 bases, with 10 bases lying between them. The CDR3 has 14 amino acids. CDR1 is SQVTM and CDR2 is ANQGSEA in the germline V gene. CDR3 amino acids: CSVGFASSYNEQFF. DNA of the CDR3: TGCAGCGTTGGTTTTGCGAGCTCCTACAATGAGCAGTTCTTC.

Details on this clone: The sample has other DNA sequences that encode this CDR3 too. The rearrangement uses TRBV7-6 and TRBJ1-1; D is uncertain. This CDR3 comprises 13 residues. The germline V and J ends were trimmed by 2 bases and 4 bases, with 8 bases remaining between them. Germline V gene lookup returns CDR1 SGHVS and CDR2 FNYEAQ. This CDR3 is CASSLSESTEAFF. The CDR3 DNA sequence: TGTGCCAGCAGCTTAAGCGAGAGCACTGAAGCTTTCTTT.

The V and J genes are TRBV10-3 and TRBJ1-2; D unclear. CDR1 ENHRY and CDR2 SYGVKD come from the germline V gene. This CDR3 spans 14 amino acids. V lost 4 bases and J lost 4, with 13 bases in between. Written as DNA, the CDR3 is TGTGCCATCAGTGGCCCCGCGGGCCTCTATGGCTACACCTTC. Protein: CAISGPAGLYGYTF.

The chain recombines TRBV27 with TRBJ2-7; TRBD1 matches 7 bases. V lost 2 bases to trimming and J lost 3 bases; unmatched junction nucleotides: 10. Germline lookup yields CDR1 MNHEY and CDR2 SMNVEV (reference sequence). The CDR3 is 16 amino acids. The CDR3 loop reads CASSLSRGTVSYEQYF. The DNA of the CDR3 is TGTGCCAGCAGTTTAAGTCGTGGGACAGTTAGCTACGAGCAGTACTTC.

CDR3 loop: CASSPGTIYGYTF. Here the CDR3 DNA reads TGTGCCAGCAGCCCAGGGACAATATATGGCTACACCTTC. This sequence joins TRBV7-6 and TRBJ1-2, with D maybe TRBD1 (6 bases). Trimming removed 5 bases from V and 5 bases from J, with 12 bases in between. The CDR3 consists of 13 residues. Looked up from germline, CDR1 is SGHVS and CDR2 is FNYEAQ. Using reference TRBV7-6 and TRBJ1-2 for the parts outside the CDR3, the full variable domain is GAGVSQSPRYKVTKRGQDVALRCDPISGHVSLYWYRQALGQGPEFLTYFNYEAQQDKSGLPNDRFSAERPEGSISTLTIQRTEQRDSAMYRCASSPGTIYGYTFGSGTRLTVV.

The chain recombines TRBV5-4 with TRBJ2-2, with TRBD2 identical over 8 bases. J lost 1 base, V lost 0 bases, and 2 bases had no gene match. CDR3 size: 16 residues. CDR1 is SGHNT, CDR2 YYREEE, per germline (reference sequence). The CDR3 sequence is CASSLGLAMNTGELFF. The CDR3 coding sequence is TGTGCCAGCAGCTTGGGACTAGCGATGAACACCGGGGAGCTGTTTTTT.

A single count supports this clone. The chain carries TRBV13 and TRBJ2-6; D uncertain. V was pared by 6 bases and J by 4 bases, with 13 bases between. The CDR3 is made up of 15 amino acids. Germline values: CDR1 PRHDT, CDR2 FYEKMQ (reference sequence). The CDR3 DNA reads TGTGCCAGCAGTCAACGACACGGAGGGGCCAACGTCCTGACTTTC. This gives the protein CASSQRHGGANVLTF.

The chain carries TRBV29-1 and TRBJ2-5, with D possibly TRBD1 on 5 matching bases. The CDR3 extends over 16 amino acids. V was clipped by 3 bases and J by 4 bases, with 21 bases between them. From germline, CDR1 is SQVTM and CDR2 ANQGSEA. Here the CDR3 reads CSVETSWSGIGETQYF. The CDR3 DNA sequence: TGCAGCGTTGAGACCAGCTGGTCAGGGATTGGAGAGACCCAGTACTTC.

The table lists this clone with a count of one. The rearrangement links TRBV5-1 to TRBJ1-2; D call uncertain. CDR1 SGHRS and CDR2 YFSETQ come from the germline V gene. Deletions cut 3 bases from V and 2 bases from J, with 11 bases between. The length of the CDR3 is 14 residues. The CDR3 is CASSSTGMNYGYTF. CDR3 DNA sequence: TGCGCCAGCAGCTCAACCGGGATGAACTATGGCTACACCTTC.

The chain is built from TRBV29-1 and TRBJ2-5; maybe TRBD2 (5 bases). CDR3 size: 12 residues. V lost 7 bases and J 7 bases, leaving 16 bases between the germline ends. Germline V gene sequence: CDR1 SQVTM, CDR2 ANQGSEA. The CDR3 bases are TGCAGCGCTCTCAACAATCGGGGGACCCAGTACTTC. The encoded protein is CSALNNRGTQYF.

The rearrangement uses TRBV28 and TRBJ1-1, with 7 bases aligning to TRBD1. CDR1 and CDR2 from the germline V gene are MDHEN and SYDVKM. This CDR3 region has 17 residues. The V gene end was trimmed by 7 bases and the J gene end by 1 base; junction bases not matched to a gene: 15. The CDR3, as DNA: TGTGCCAGCACCGTCCCCCCGAACAGGGGATCGAACACTGAAGCTTTCTTT. As protein: CASTVPPNRGSNTEAFF.